The rows below give T cell receptor beta chains drawn from one sample of a study of CD8 T cells in ankylosing spondylitis. TCRdb passed the 5' RACE reads through MiXCR, listing each CDR3 protein once. The sample lists about 500,000 distinct CDR3 sequences; roughly 5.3% were seen once. Source material: blood, either unsorted or a sorted T cell fraction (not recorded which). All receptors derive from a male donor with ankylosing spondylitis. The CDR3 runs from the conserved cysteine through the conserved F or W. Fields, in order: clone size, CDR3 length, J gene, D gene, V gene, CDR3 DNA, CDR3 protein. D genes are given only for firm matches. Expanded clones get a size class; other rows say once, few or many, or leave the size out.

.	13	TRBJ1-2	.	TRBV11-2	TGTGCCAGCAGCTTAGCGGGGACTTCAGGCTACACCTTC	CASSLAGTSGYTF
many	13	TRBJ2-3	TRBD2	TRBV20-1	TGCAGTGCCACACCGCGCGGGAGGGATACGCAGTATTTT	CSATPRGRDTQYF
few	14	TRBJ1-1	.	TRBV5-1	TGCGCCACCAAGAGGGCAGATGAGAACACTGAAGCTTTCTTT	CATKRADENTEAFF
many	12	TRBJ2-7	TRBD1	TRBV29-1	TGCAGCGTCCGGACAGGGCTCCGGGAGCAGTACTTC	CSVRTGLREQYF
many	21	TRBJ2-1	.	TRBV7-2	TGTGCCAGCAGCTTAGGCTCTTCCCGACGACGACAGGCGAGCTCCTACAATGAGCAGTTCTTC	CASSLGSSRRRQASSYNEQFF
many	15	TRBJ2-7	TRBD1	TRBV29-1	TGCAGCGCCAGAGGGAGCAGGGGGCTCTCCTACGAGCAGTACTTC	CSARGSRGLSYEQYF
few	14	TRBJ1-5	.	TRBV28	TGTGCCAGCAGTTTGGCGGGGCTAACTCAGCCCCAGCATTTT	CASSLAGLTQPQHF
.	18	TRBJ2-1	.	TRBV11-2	TGTGCCAGCAGCTTATTCGCGACGGGGCTTCTATCCTACAATGAGCAGTTCTTC	CASSLFATGLLSYNEQFF
many	13	TRBJ2-7	TRBD1	TRBV6-5	TGTGCCAGCAGTTATGCCAGGGGGTACGAGCAGTACTTC	CASSYARGYEQYF
many	10	TRBJ1-1	.	TRBV29-1	TGCAGCGTTGAGGAGTCTGAAGCTTTCTTT	CSVEESEAFF
few	13	TRBJ2-2	TRBD2	TRBV27	TGTGCCAGCAAGTCTAGCGGGAAGGGGGAGCTGTTTTTT	CASKSSGKGELFF
many	16	TRBJ2-5	TRBD2	TRBV5-1	TGCGCCAGCAGCTCAGAACTAGCGGGGCTGGGGGAGACCCAGTACTTC	CASSSELAGLGETQYF
many	16	TRBJ2-1	.	TRBV28	TGTGCCAGCAGTCCACGACCGGGAGTCCACTACAATGAGCAGTTCTTC	CASSPRPGVHYNEQFF
many	15	TRBJ2-1	TRBD2	TRBV20-1	TGCAGTGCAGCCCCACTAGCGGGGGTACGGAATGAGCAGTTCTTC	CSAAPLAGVRNEQFF
few	12	TRBJ1-5	.	TRBV29-1	TGCAGCGTTTCAGGGTCAGGTCAGCCCCAGCATTTT	CSVSGSGQPQHF
many	11	TRBJ1-1	.	TRBV6-6	TGTGCCAGCAGGACAGGCGCTGAAGCTTTCTTT	CASRTGAEAFF
many	14	TRBJ2-7	.	TRBV7-2	TGTGCCAGCAGACCAGGGACCGATTCCTACGAGCAGTACTTC	CASRPGTDSYEQYF